The 17 T cell receptor beta chains given below trace back to one sample, sequenced in a study of response to subunit inactivated influenza vaccine. In TCRdb, the RT-PCR reads were re-called with MiXCR into one record per CDR3 protein. The sample holds more than 700,000 distinct CDR3 sequences; around 21% are singletons and the top ten take 10%. This sample comprised PBMCs from blood, obtained about 5 days after vaccination. The source of these receptors is a man aged 45 to 65 who received an inactivated influenza vaccine.

CDR3 in amino acids: CSASTAGRTPPYLEETQYF. The CDR3 DNA reads TGCAGTGCTTCCACAGCGGGGCGGACACCCCCATACCTCGAAGAGACCCAGTACTTC. The chain couples TRBV20-1 to TRBJ2-5, with TRBD2 identical over 7 bases. The V segment lost 5 bases and the J segment 3 bases; nucleotides outside the gene matches: 24. Germline CDR1 and CDR2: DFQATT and SNEGSKA (reference sequence). This CDR3 has 19 amino acids.

This rearrangement joins TRBV5-1 to TRBJ1-1, with a possible D match to TRBD1 (5 bases). Trimming stripped 0 bases from V and 10 bases from J, with 19 bases between. The CDR3 spans 15 residues. The V gene's germline CDR1 is SGHRS and CDR2 YFSETQ. The CDR3 sequence is CASSLEWKGSSLAFF. The CDR3 DNA sequence: TGCGCCAGCAGCTTGGAGTGGAAGGGGTCGTCGTTAGCTTTCTTT.

In its sample, this clonotype was seen a few times. This rearrangement joins TRBV4-1 to TRBJ2-1; 10 bases fit TRBD2. The CDR3 contains 14 residues. V dropped 4 bases and J dropped 12; count of bases not matched to a gene: 9. Germline loops: CDR1 MGHRA, CDR2 YSYEKL. CDR3 in DNA: TGCGCCAGCAGCCTCGGGACTAGCGACTTAGGGCAGTTCTTC. Protein: CASSLGTSDLGQFF.

This clonotype was observed a handful of times. DNA of the CDR3: TGCGCCAGCAGCACCGGGACAGGGGCTGAAAAACTGTTTTTT. Protein: CASSTGTGAEKLFF. This chain joins TRBV5-1 and TRBJ1-4, with 10 bases fitting TRBD1. V lost 4 bases, J lost 7 bases, and 4 bases stayed unmatched. Germline V gene sequence: CDR1 SGHRS, CDR2 YFSETQ. CDR3 length equals 14 residues.

The rearrangement joins TRBV5-1 to TRBJ2-3; a possible D gene is TRBD1 (6 bases). Germline-derived CDR1 and CDR2 are SGHRS and YFSETQ. V shed 4 bases and J shed 3 bases, with 15 bases lying between them. The CDR3 runs 15 residues. The CDR3 DNA follows: TGCGCCAGCAGCCCCAGCGGACAGCAGACAGATACGCAGTATTTT. Protein product: CASSPSGQQTDTQYF.

Only a few counts were recorded for this clonotype. The chain is built from TRBV20-1 and TRBJ2-7; TRBD2 matches at 10 bases. CDR3 length equals 17 residues. Germline-derived CDR1 and CDR2 are DFQATT and SNEGSKA (reference sequence). J was trimmed by 2 bases and V by 0 bases; bases with no gene match: 10. The chain's CDR3 is CSARDLMASGSPYEQYF. The CDR3 DNA reads as TGCAGTGCTAGAGATCTTATGGCTAGCGGGAGCCCCTACGAGCAGTACTTC.

The genes are TRBV3-1 and TRBJ2-5; 11 bases are a match to TRBD2. Germline V gene lookup returns CDR1 LGHDT and CDR2 YNNKEL (reference sequence). V shed 0 bases and J 1 base; nucleotides not matched to a gene: 10. CDR3 size: 19 residues. The chain's CDR3 is CASSQERLLAGGLQETQYF. CDR3 nucleotides: TGTGCCAGCAGCCAAGAAAGGCTGCTAGCGGGAGGACTCCAAGAGACCCAGTACTTC.

This rearrangement joins TRBV7-9 to TRBJ2-2; D is unclear. Per the germline V gene, CDR1 is SEHNR and CDR2 is FQNEAQ (reference sequence). This CDR3 is built from 17 residues. Trimming shortened V by 1 base and J by 1 base, and 13 bases separated the two germline ends. In DNA form, the CDR3 reads TGTGCCAGCAGCTTAGGAGGCACAGCTAGGAACACCGGGGAGCTGTTTTTT. As protein: CASSLGGTARNTGELFF. The full variable domain, in which reference TRBV7-9 and TRBJ2-2 provide the parts outside the CDR3, is DTGVSQNPRHKITKRGQNVTFRCDPISEHNRLYWYRQTLGQGPEFLTYFQNEAQLEKSRLLSDRFSAERPKGSFSTLEIQRTEQGDSAMYLCASSLGGTARNTGELFFGEGSRLTVL.

V is TRBV4-3 and J is TRBJ1-2, with TRBD1 as a possible D gene (5 bases). The CDR3 runs 15 residues. The V and J ends lost 4 bases and 4 bases respectively, with 16 bases between them. CDR1 and CDR2 from the germline V gene are LGHNA and YSLEER. CDR3 amino acids: CASSPSFSGSYGYTF. CDR3 nucleotides: TGCGCCAGCAGCCCAAGCTTCTCAGGGAGCTATGGCTACACCTTC.

This chain links TRBV5-1 with TRBJ2-7, with 10 nucleotides matching TRBD1. This CDR3 contains 13 residues. The trim removed 3 bases at V and 11 bases at J, leaving 8 bases unmatched. CDR1 is SGHRS, CDR2 YFSETQ, per germline. As DNA, the CDR3 is TGCGCCAGCAGCTCGGGACAGGGGAGACAGGAGTACTTC. Residues: CASSSGQGRQEYF. Full variable domain (rest looked up from reference TRBV5-1 and TRBJ2-7): KAGVTQTPRYLIKTRGQQVTLSCSPISGHRSVSWYQQTPGQGLQFLFEYFSETQRNKGNFPGRFSGRQFSNSRSEMNVSTLELGDSALYLCASSSGQGRQEYFGPGTRLTVT.

V and J are TRBV7-9 and TRBJ1-1, with 9 bases fitting TRBD1. With 1 base clipped from V and 5 bases from J, the junction kept 5 bases outside the gene matches. The germline gives CDR1 SEHNR, CDR2 FQNEAQ (reference sequence). The CDR3 is made up of 15 amino acids. The chain's CDR3 is CASSLDRGRMTEAFF. The CDR3 nucleotides are TGTGCCAGCAGCTTAGACAGGGGGCGGATGACTGAAGCTTTCTTT.

This clonotype was found a few times. This chain uses TRBV10-2 with TRBJ2-7; the D is unclear. Between the trimmed V and J ends, which lost 4 bases and 2 bases, there was a span of 9 bases. CDR3 length equals 13 residues. Germline CDR1 is WSHSY and CDR2 is SAAADI. The CDR3 DNA is TGCGCCAGCAGTGTGGGCAGAACCTACGAGCAGTACTTC. It is translated as CASSVGRTYEQYF.

The chain recombines TRBV7-6 with TRBJ2-7; 9 bases align to TRBD1. The CDR3 runs 15 residues. Germline assignment: CDR1 SGHVS and CDR2 FNYEAQ. J gave up 5 bases and V 1 base, and 6 bases lay outside the gene matches. DNA for the CDR3: TGTGCCAGCAGCTTAGGACCGGGACAGGGTAACGAGCAGTACTTC. Residues: CASSLGPGQGNEQYF.

There are many counts of this clonotype. The chain links TRBV24-1 to TRBJ2-2, with D possibly TRBD1 on 5 matching bases. The CDR3 loop spans 15 amino acids. The V gene lost 4 bases and the J gene lost 7 bases, with 15 bases spanning the gap. Germline V gene lookup returns CDR1 KGHDR and CDR2 SFDVKD. CDR3 amino acids: CATSDPMVQGGELFF. The CDR3 DNA reads TGTGCCACCAGTGACCCAATGGTGCAGGGCGGGGAGCTGTTTTTT.

Turning to this clonotype: This clone may be a read error of a much larger clone one base away. The genes are TRBV4-2 and TRBJ2-5, with TRBD1 matching over 7 bases. The CDR3 runs 14 residues. Germline V gives CDR1 LGHNA, CDR2 YNFKEQ. Trimming removed 2 bases from V and 3 bases from J; junction bases left unmatched: 3. The CDR3 sequence is CASSQTDREETQYF. The CDR3 nucleotides read TGTGCCAGCAGCCAAACCGACAGGGAAGAGACCCAGTACTTC.

The gene calls are TRBV18 and TRBJ1-1; D is unresolved. Germline CDR1 is KGHSH and CDR2 is LQKENI. Deletions cut 3 bases from V and 4 bases from J, with 12 bases between. CDR3 length: 14 residues. Written as DNA, the CDR3 is TGTGCCAGCTCACCGCTGGGTTATGGCACTGAAGCTTTCTTT. As protein: CASSPLGYGTEAFF.

The table lists this clonotype with a few counts. The rearrangement links TRBV6-1 to TRBJ2-1; 8 bases line up with TRBD2. The CDR3 runs to 15 residues. Losses at the gene ends were 6 bases for V and 2 bases for J; bases not matched to a gene: 6. Germline V CDR1 and CDR2: MNHNS, SASEGT. The CDR3 region is CASRHPGLAYNEQFF. The CDR3 DNA follows: TGTGCCAGCAGACACCCGGGACTAGCCTACAATGAGCAGTTCTTC.